These 24 T cell receptor beta chains were sequenced from one sample in a study of T cells in tumors after PD-1 blockade. Here immunoSEQ multiplex PCR was the method, and the copy in TCRdb shows in-frame clones only, minus some. The sample carries about 47,000 clones, 79% recorded once. The specimen was PBMCs, collected before anti-PD-1 treatment. These receptors were taken from a human donor with basal cell carcinoma.

The genes are TRBV3-1 (or the pseudogene TRBV3-2) and TRBJ2-7; no clear D. The V end was cut by 1 base, the J end by 6 bases, with 4 bases between. The CDR3 spans 11 residues. From germline, CDR1 is LGHDT and CDR2 YNNKEL (reference sequence). In DNA form, the CDR3 reads TGTGCCAGCAGCCAAGGGACCGAGCAGTACTTC. This codes for CASSQGTEQYF.

The chain joins TRBV10-2 to TRBJ1-6; 7 bases map to TRBD1. This CDR3 spans 13 amino acids. Germline V gene sequence: CDR1 WSHSY, CDR2 SAAADI. J was trimmed by 7 bases and V by 6 bases; bases with no gene match: 3. CDR3 bases: TGCGCCAGCAGGGGACAGAGAAATTCACCCCTCCACTTT. This translates into CASRGQRNSPLHF.

DNA for the CDR3: TGTGCCACCAGCAGAATAAACAGGGGGCGGTCGGAGACCCAGTACTTC. Its translation: CATSRINRGRSETQYF. The rearrangement uses TRBV15 and TRBJ2-5, with 9 bases identical to TRBD1. The ends lost 2 bases at V and 5 bases at J; junction bases unmatched: 9. The CDR3 length is 16 residues. The V gene's germline CDR1 is LNHNV and CDR2 YYDKDF (reference sequence). Full variable domain (outside the CDR3, taken from reference TRBV15 and TRBJ2-5): DAMVIQNPRYQVTQFGKPVTLSCSQTLNHNVMYWYQQKSSQAPKLLFHYYDKDFNNEADTPDNFQSRRPNTSFCFLDIRSPGLGDTAMYLCATSRINRGRSETQYFGPGTRLLVL.

V and J are TRBV18 and TRBJ1-1; tentative D call: TRBD1 (5 bases). V was trimmed by 3 bases and J by 4 bases, leaving 15 bases between them. The germline V gene has CDR1 KGHSH and CDR2 LQKENI. The CDR3 consists of 15 residues. The CDR3 DNA reads TGTGCCAGCTCACCCCCCCACGGAAGGGGCACTGAAGCTTTCTTT. It specifies CASSPPHGRGTEAFF.

This chain links TRBV5-1 with TRBJ1-1; D not certain. V was cut by 0 bases and J by 1 base, with 7 bases left in between. CDR1 and CDR2 (germline): SGHRS, YFSETQ. The CDR3 runs to 14 residues. The CDR3 DNA is TGCGCCAGCAGCTTGGAGACAAGGAACACTGAAGCTTTCTTT. Translated: CASSLETRNTEAFF.

As DNA, the CDR3 is TGCGCCAGCACTAAATCAGAGACCCAGTACTTC. This encodes CASTKSETQYF. The rearrangement links TRBV10-1 to TRBJ2-5; D is uncertain. Germline CDR1 is WNHNN and CDR2 is SYGVQD (reference sequence). Trimming left V 7 bases short and J 4 bases short, with 7 bases between. The CDR3 length is 11 residues.

This clone was observed once. V gene TRBV3-1 (or the pseudogene TRBV3-2) combines with J gene TRBJ1-4; D call uncertain. V was trimmed by 1 base and J by 7 bases, leaving 4 bases between them. The CDR3 contains 12 residues. Germline V lookup: CDR1 LGHDT, CDR2 YNNKEL (reference sequence). CDR3 sequence reads: CASSQASEKLFF. CDR3 DNA: TGTGCCAGCAGCCAAGCCTCTGAAAAACTGTTTTTT.

The chain recombines TRBV28 with TRBJ2-2, with 11 bases identical to TRBD2. Losses at the gene ends were 5 bases for V and 7 bases for J; bases not matched to a gene: 12. This CDR3 has 17 residues. Germline CDR1 MDHEN, CDR2 SYDVKM. CDR3 amino acids: CASSRPGLAEKGGELFF. The CDR3 DNA reads as TGTGCCAGCAGTCGTCCGGGACTAGCGGAAAAGGGCGGGGAGCTGTTTTTT. Supplemented by reference TRBV28 and TRBJ2-2, the full variable domain reads DVKVTQSSRYLVKRTGEKVFLECVQDMDHENMFWYRQDPGLGLRLIYFSYDVKMKEKGDIPEGYSVSREKKERFSLILESASTNQTSMYLCASSRPGLAEKGGELFFGEGSRLTVL.

This chain joins TRBV7-9 and TRBJ2-1; the match to TRBD2 covers 13 bases. This CDR3 spans 16 amino acids. Germline V gene lookup returns CDR1 SEHNR and CDR2 FQNEAQ (reference sequence). J was trimmed by 7 bases and V by 4 bases; bases with no gene match: 7. CDR3 sequence reads: CASSSPGLAGVNEQFF. CDR3 nucleotide sequence: TGTGCCAGCAGCTCCCCAGGACTAGCGGGGGTGAATGAGCAGTTCTTC.

The chain has TRBV3-1 (or the pseudogene TRBV3-2) and TRBJ1-6; unclear D gene. Looked up from germline, CDR1 is LGHDT and CDR2 is YNNKEL (reference sequence). The CDR3 loop spans 18 amino acids. Trimming removed 3 bases from V and 2 bases from J, with 17 bases in between. The CDR3 DNA reads as TGTGCCAGCAGCCAGGACGGGAGGCGTAACACCTATAATTCACCCCTCCACTTT. Protein sequence: CASSQDGRRNTYNSPLHF.

The rearrangement links TRBV5-4 to TRBJ2-7; 9 nucleotides agree with TRBD1. The germline gives CDR1 SGHNT, CDR2 YYREEE (reference sequence). The CDR3 is 14 amino acids. V dropped 3 bases and J dropped 5; count of bases not matched to a gene: 6. The CDR3 coding sequence is TGTGCCAGCAGCTCTGACAGGGGGGTCCACGAGCAGTACTTC. Its protein is CASSSDRGVHEQYF.

This sequence joins TRBV5-1 and TRBJ1-1; TRBD1 aligns across 7 bases. V dropped 4 bases and J dropped 10; count of bases not matched to a gene: 10. This CDR3 region has 13 residues. Looked up from germline, CDR1 is SGHRS and CDR2 is YFSETQ. CDR3 sequence: CASSAGQSGGAFF. DNA of the CDR3: TGCGCCAGCAGCGCGGGACAGTCCGGTGGAGCTTTCTTT.

This sequence joins TRBV4-2 and TRBJ2-1; 8 bases agree with TRBD2. The CDR3 spans 17 residues. Germline V gene sequence: CDR1 LGHNA, CDR2 YNFKEQ. V dropped 0 bases and J dropped 5; count of bases not matched to a gene: 9. Here the CDR3 DNA reads TGTGCCAGCAGCCAAGATAATAAGGGACTAGTAGACAATGAGCAGTTCTTC. Translation gives CASSQDNKGLVDNEQFF.

CDR3 residues: CASSLAQGFYGYTF. CDR3 DNA sequence: TGTGCCAGCAGTTTAGCTCAGGGGTTCTATGGCTACACCTTC. The genes are TRBV28 and TRBJ1-2; weak D call: TRBD1 (6 bases). CDR3 size: 14 residues. Germline assignment: CDR1 MDHEN and CDR2 SYDVKM. The ends were cut back, 2 bases at V and 4 bases at J, with 11 bases in the middle.

The J gene is TRBJ2-5, the V gene TRBV6-5; D gene ambiguous. V gave up 0 bases and J gave up 5 bases, with 16 bases separating them. Germline lookup yields CDR1 MNHEY and CDR2 SVGAGI. The CDR3 has 16 amino acids. Written as DNA, the CDR3 is TGTGCCAGCAGTTACTCGTCTCGGACGCCTCACGAGACCCAGTACTTC. Translation gives CASSYSSRTPHETQYF.

J is TRBJ1-3 and V is TRBV7-9; 12 bases align to TRBD1. The V segment lost 5 bases and the J segment 3 bases; nucleotides outside the gene matches: 5. The CDR3 runs 16 residues. Germline CDR1 reads SEHNR; CDR2 reads FQNEAQ (reference sequence). The CDR3 region is CASSPGDRGLGNTIYF. As DNA, the CDR3 is TGTGCCAGCAGCCCCGGGGACAGGGGGCTTGGAAACACCATATATTTT.

V and J are TRBV28 and TRBJ1-6; possible D gene TRBD1, 5 bases. CDR3 size: 15 residues. The ends were cut back, 7 bases at V and 7 bases at J, with 17 bases in the middle. Looked up from germline, CDR1 is MDHEN and CDR2 is SYDVKM. CDR3 loop: CASTPDTGYNSPLHF. CDR3 nucleotides: TGTGCCAGCACCCCTGATACAGGTTACAATTCACCCCTCCACTTT. The full variable domain, its missing parts supplied by reference TRBV28 and TRBJ1-6, is DVKVTQSSRYLVKRTGEKVFLECVQDMDHENMFWYRQDPGLGLRLIYFSYDVKMKEKGDIPEGYSVSREKKERFSLILESASTNQTSMYLCASTPDTGYNSPLHFGNGTRLTVT.

V is TRBV20-1 and J is TRBJ1-1; D remains unclear. The CDR3 runs 11 residues. In germline, CDR1 is DFQATT, CDR2 SNEGSKA (reference sequence). V lost 8 bases and J lost 0, with 7 bases in between. The CDR3 loop reads CSYPVNTEAFF. The CDR3 bases are TGCAGTTATCCGGTGAACACTGAAGCTTTCTTT.

This clone is classed as medium-sized (0.01 to 0.1%). V usage is TRBV7-3 and J usage is TRBJ2-7; TRBD2 might be the D (5 bases). Deletions cut 1 base from V and 3 bases from J, with 13 bases between. This CDR3 comprises 15 residues. Germline assignment: CDR1 SGHTA and CDR2 FQGTGA. CDR3 sequence reads: CASSLSSSGNYEQYF. The CDR3 region has the DNA TGTGCCAGCAGCTTAAGCTCGAGCGGCAACTACGAGCAGTACTTC.

The chain combines TRBV6-1 with TRBJ2-2; 7 nucleotides agree with TRBD2. The V and J ends lost 2 bases and 6 bases, in that order; junction bases with no gene match: 9. CDR1 and CDR2 from the germline V gene are MNHNS and SASEGT. There are 16 residues in the CDR3. This chain's CDR3 is CASSERGVGYAGELFF. CDR3 sequence (DNA): TGTGCCAGCAGTGAACGGGGGGTAGGATATGCCGGGGAGCTGTTTTTT.

The chain has TRBV4-2 and TRBJ2-2, with D possibly matching TRBD1 (6 bases). Per the germline V gene, CDR1 is LGHNA and CDR2 is YNFKEQ. There are 15 residues in the CDR3. V gave up 3 bases and J gave up 4 bases, with 12 bases separating them. CDR3 coding DNA: TGTGCCAGCAGCCAGGACAACAGGGCCACCGGGGAGCTGTTTTTT. It yields the protein CASSQDNRATGELFF.

This clone is a singleton in its sample. The J gene is TRBJ1-3, the V gene TRBV6-5, with a weak D call TRBD1 (5 bases). V was pared by 5 bases and J by 4 bases, with 15 bases between. The CDR3 length is 15 residues. The V gene's germline CDR1 is MNHEY and CDR2 SVGAGI. The CDR3 DNA reads TGTGCCAGCAGTCCCGGGCGGGGCGCGGGAAACACCATATATTTT. Its protein product is CASSPGRGAGNTIYF.

The CDR3 DNA reads TGCGCCAGCAGCTTGACCAAGGGACAAGAGACCCAGTACTTC. Amino acids: CASSLTKGQETQYF. The gene calls are TRBV5-1 and TRBJ2-5; unclear D gene. Germline CDR1 and CDR2: SGHRS and YFSETQ. V shed 1 base and J shed 2 bases, with 9 bases lying between them. The CDR3 spans 14 residues.

The V and J genes are TRBV18 and TRBJ2-3, with D perhaps matching TRBD1 or TRBD2 (6 bases each). The CDR3 sequence is 15 residues long. V lost 2 bases and J lost 1, with 10 bases in between. Per germline, CDR1 KGHSH and CDR2 LQKENI. The chain's CDR3 is CASSPNRGGTDTQYF. The CDR3 DNA reads TGTGCCAGCTCACCAAATAGGGGGGGCACAGATACGCAGTATTTT.